This T cell receptor beta chain was identified during a study of T cells in Graves' hyperthyroidism and ophthalmopathy. Amplification yielded TCR beta CDR3 regions, with RNA transcripts as the source. The HTBI primer set drove a first-round RT-PCR of the TCR CDR3. TCRdb processed the multiplex PCR reads anew with MiXCR; each CDR3 protein has one entry. The sample includes 400,000 to 600,000 distinct CDR3 sequences, about 16% of them seen just once. In its sample, this clonotype was seen many times. The germline V gene has CDR1 SGHVS and CDR2 FQNEAQ. The germline V and J ends were trimmed by 5 bases and 4 bases, with 12 bases remaining between them. The CDR3 has 14 amino acids.

This sequence was found in a woman aged 30 to 39 with Graves' ophthalmopathy. This chain uses TRBV7-8 with TRBJ1-5; a possible D gene is TRBD1 (6 bases). The sample consisted of blood. This CDR3 is CASSLRTVNQPQHF. CDR3 in DNA: TGTGCCAGCAGCCTCAGGACAGTTAATCAGCCCCAGCATTTT.